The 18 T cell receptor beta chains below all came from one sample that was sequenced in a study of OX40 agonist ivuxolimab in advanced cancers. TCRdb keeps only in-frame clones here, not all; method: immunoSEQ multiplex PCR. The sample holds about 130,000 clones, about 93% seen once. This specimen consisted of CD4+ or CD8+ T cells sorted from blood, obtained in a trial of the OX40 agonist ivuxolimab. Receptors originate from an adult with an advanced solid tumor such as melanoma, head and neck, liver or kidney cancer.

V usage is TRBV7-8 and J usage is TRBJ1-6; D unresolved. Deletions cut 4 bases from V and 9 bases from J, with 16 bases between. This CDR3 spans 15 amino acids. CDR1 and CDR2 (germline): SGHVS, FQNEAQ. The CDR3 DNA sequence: TGTGCCAGCAGCTCTATCGGGGTTGAGGGTTCACCCCTCCACTTT. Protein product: CASSSIGVEGSPLHF.

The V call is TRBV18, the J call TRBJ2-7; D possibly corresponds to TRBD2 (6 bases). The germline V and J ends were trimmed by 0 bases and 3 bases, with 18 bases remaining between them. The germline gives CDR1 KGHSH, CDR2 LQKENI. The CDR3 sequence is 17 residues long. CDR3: CASSPPYPRERIYEQYF. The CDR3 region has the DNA TGTGCCAGCTCACCACCCTACCCCCGGGAGAGGATCTACGAGCAGTACTTC.

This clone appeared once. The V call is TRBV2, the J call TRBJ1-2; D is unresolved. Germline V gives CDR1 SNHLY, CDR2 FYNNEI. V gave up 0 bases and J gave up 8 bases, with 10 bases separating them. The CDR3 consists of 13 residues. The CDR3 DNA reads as TGTGCCAGCAGTGAAGCAGTCGAGGGCGGCTACACCTTC. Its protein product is CASSEAVEGGYTF.

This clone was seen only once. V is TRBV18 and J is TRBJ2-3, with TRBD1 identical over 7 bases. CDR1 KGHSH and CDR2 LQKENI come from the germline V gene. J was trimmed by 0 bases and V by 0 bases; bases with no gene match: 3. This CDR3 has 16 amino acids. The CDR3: CASSPPAGGSTDTQYF. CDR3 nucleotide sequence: TGTGCCAGCTCACCACCCGCAGGGGGAAGCACAGATACGCAGTATTTT.

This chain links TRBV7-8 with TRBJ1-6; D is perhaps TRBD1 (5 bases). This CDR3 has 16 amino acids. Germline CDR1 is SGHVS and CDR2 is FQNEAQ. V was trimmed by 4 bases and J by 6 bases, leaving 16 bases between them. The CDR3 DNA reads TGTGCCAGCAGCTCCCGGCCAGGGTTCGGTAATTCACCCCTCCACTTT. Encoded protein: CASSSRPGFGNSPLHF.

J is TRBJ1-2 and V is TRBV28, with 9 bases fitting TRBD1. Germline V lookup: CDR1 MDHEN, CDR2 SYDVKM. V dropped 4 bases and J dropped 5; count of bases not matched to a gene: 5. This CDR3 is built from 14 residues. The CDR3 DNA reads TGTGCCAGCAGTTCAACAGGGGGCGGGTATGGCTACACCTTC. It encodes CASSSTGGGYGYTF.

The CDR3 sequence is CASSTGPAVSQYF. The CDR3 region has the DNA TGTGCCAGCAGCACGGGTCCCGCGGTTAGCCAGTACTTC. J is TRBJ2-5 and V is TRBV6-1, with unresolved D. Germline V gives CDR1 MNHNS, CDR2 SASEGT. With 6 bases removed from V and 10 bases from J, the gap between germline ends came to 18 bases. The CDR3 spans 13 residues.

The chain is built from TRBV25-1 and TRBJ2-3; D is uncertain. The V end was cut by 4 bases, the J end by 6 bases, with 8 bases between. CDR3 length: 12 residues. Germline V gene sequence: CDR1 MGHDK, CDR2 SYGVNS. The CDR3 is CASSGYLDTQYF. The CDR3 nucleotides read TGTGCCAGCAGTGGATATTTGGATACGCAGTATTTT.

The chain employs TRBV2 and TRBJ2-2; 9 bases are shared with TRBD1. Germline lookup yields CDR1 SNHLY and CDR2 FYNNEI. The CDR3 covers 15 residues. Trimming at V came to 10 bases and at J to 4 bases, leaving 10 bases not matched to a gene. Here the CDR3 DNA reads TGTGCCATGGGACCCGGACAGGGGAGCACCGGGGAGCTGTTTTTT. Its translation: CAMGPGQGSTGELFF.

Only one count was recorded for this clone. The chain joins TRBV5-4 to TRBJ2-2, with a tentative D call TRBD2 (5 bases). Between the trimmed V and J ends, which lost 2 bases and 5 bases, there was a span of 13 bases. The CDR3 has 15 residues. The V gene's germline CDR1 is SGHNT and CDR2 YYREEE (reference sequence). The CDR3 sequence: CASSFTRAYTGELFF. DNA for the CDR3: TGTGCCAGCAGCTTTACGAGGGCTTATACCGGGGAGCTGTTTTTT.

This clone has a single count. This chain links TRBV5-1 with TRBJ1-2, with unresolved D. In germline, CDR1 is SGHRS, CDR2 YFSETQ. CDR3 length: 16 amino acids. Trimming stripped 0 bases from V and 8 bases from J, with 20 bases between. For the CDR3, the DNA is TGCGCCAGCAGCTTGGTGGGCACCCAGGATTTAGGGGGCTACACCTTC. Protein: CASSLVGTQDLGGYTF.

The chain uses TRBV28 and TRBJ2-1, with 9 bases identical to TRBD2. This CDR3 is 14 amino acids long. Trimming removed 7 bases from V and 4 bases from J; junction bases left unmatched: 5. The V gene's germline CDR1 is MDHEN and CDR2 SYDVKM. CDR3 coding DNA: TGTGCCAGCATTCCCAGCGGGGGGTACAATGAGCAGTTCTTC. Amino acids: CASIPSGGYNEQFF.

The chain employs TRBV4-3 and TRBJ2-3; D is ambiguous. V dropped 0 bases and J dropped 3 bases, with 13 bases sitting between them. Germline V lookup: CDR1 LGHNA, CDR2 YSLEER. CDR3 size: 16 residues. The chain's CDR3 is CASSQEGIGETDTQYF. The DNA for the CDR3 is TGCGCCAGCAGCCAAGAAGGTATCGGCGAAACAGATACGCAGTATTTT.

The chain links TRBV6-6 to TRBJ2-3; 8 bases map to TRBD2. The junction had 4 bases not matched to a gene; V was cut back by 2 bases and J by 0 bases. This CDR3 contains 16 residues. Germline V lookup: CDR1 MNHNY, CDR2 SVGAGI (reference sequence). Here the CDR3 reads CASSYGAGGSTDTQYF. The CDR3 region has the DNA TGTGCCAGCAGTTACGGGGCGGGGGGAAGCACAGATACGCAGTATTTT.

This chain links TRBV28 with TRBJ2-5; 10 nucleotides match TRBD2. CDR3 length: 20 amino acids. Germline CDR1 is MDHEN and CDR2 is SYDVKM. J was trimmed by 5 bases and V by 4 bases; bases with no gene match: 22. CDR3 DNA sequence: TGTGCCAGCAGTTCCTATGGCCCCCGCCTACCTAGCGGGGGAGGGGAGACCCAGTACTTC. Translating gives CASSSYGPRLPSGGGETQYF.

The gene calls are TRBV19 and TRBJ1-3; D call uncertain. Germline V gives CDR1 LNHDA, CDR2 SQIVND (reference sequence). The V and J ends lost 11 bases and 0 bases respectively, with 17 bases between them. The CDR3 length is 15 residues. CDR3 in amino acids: CARLVGWGSGNTIYF. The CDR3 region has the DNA TGTGCCCGGCTAGTGGGTTGGGGCTCTGGAAACACCATATATTTT.

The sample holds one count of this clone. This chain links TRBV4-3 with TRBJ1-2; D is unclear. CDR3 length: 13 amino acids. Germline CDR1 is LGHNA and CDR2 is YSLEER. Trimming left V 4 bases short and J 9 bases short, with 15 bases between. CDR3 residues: CASSLSSGQSYTF. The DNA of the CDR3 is TGCGCCAGCAGCCTCTCCTCAGGTCAGAGCTACACCTTC.

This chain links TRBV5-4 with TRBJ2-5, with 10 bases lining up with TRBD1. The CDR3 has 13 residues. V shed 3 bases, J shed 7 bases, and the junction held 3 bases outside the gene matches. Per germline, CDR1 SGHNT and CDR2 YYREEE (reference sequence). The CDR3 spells CASSWTGGGTQYF. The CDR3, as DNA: TGTGCCAGCAGCTGGACAGGGGGAGGGACCCAGTACTTC.